The clone carrying this TCR beta chain was seen a handful of times. No antigen is known for it. These data belong to a study of beta chain features in type 1 diabetes. General observations from the study: Shortening of TCRB CDR3s, moderate but significant, appeared in all four CD4+ subsets of Type 1 diabetes patients. Sequencing of cDNA might inflate the share of cells that strongly express TCR. In the patient group, naive, central memory and Treg TCRB repertoires seemed more alike than in the healthy donor group.

CD4+ naive, central memory, regulatory and stem cell-like memory cells were sorted via CD45RO/CCR7/CD25/CD127/CD95/CD27. The isolated RNA, all of it, was reverse transcribed, so expressed TCRB transcripts were what got sequenced. Here immunoSEQ multiplex PCR was the method, and the copy in TCRdb shows in-frame clones only, minus some. Seen here are roughly 400,000 clones, about 15% observed once, and the top ten hold 0.019%. This CDR3 is built from 14 residues. V shed 2 bases, J shed 8 bases, and the junction held 5 bases outside the gene matches. Germline V gene data show CDR1 as SGHRS and CDR2 as YFSETQ.

The clonotype comes from a woman between 18 and 29 years old in good health. Specimen: naive CD4+ T cells from blood. J is TRBJ1-2 and V is TRBV5-1, with 11 bases identical to TRBD1. CDR3 DNA sequence: TGCGCCAGCAGCTTTACCGGGACAGGGGGAGGCTACACCTTC. This codes for CASSFTGTGGGYTF.